Listed below are T cell receptor beta chains from one sample, sequenced in a study of T cell repertoires in cytomegalovirus infection. TCRdb ran MiXCR on the reads and lists one entry per CDR3 protein. Of a few hundred thousand distinct CDR3 sequences listed, about 39% are singletons. These TCRs are of unknown antigen specificity. The source was cultured PBMCs, collected from culture after CMV antigen stimulation. Source of these receptors: a human donor in good health (CMV status not recorded). Some clones in this sample may be carry-over from other donors' samples. Each CDR3 is given with its conserved first and last residue. The D gene is left open where the match is weak. Expanded clones get a size class; other rows say once, few or many, or leave the size out.

V gene,clone size,D gene,J gene,CDR3 DNA,CDR3 protein
TRBV7-8,-,-,TRBJ2-7,TGTGCCAGCGGCTACAGGGATCCCTCCTACGAGCAGTACTTC,CASGYRDPSYEQYF
TRBV12-3/TRBV12-4,-,-,TRBJ1-1,TGTGCCAGCAGTCTCCGGACATTGAACACTGAAGCTTTCTTT,CASSLRTLNTEAFF
TRBV7-9,-,TRBD1,TRBJ2-5,TGTGCCAGCAGCCGGGACAGCCAACAAGAGACCCAGTACTTC,CASSRDSQQETQYF
TRBV7-2,many,TRBD2,TRBJ2-7,TGTGCCAGCAGCACCGGACTAGCGGGAACCTACGAGCAGTACTTC,CASSTGLAGTYEQYF
TRBV12-3/TRBV12-4,few,TRBD2,TRBJ2-3,TGTGCCAGCAGGCCTGGACTAGCGGGGGGCCCACTCACAGATACGCAGTATTTT,CASRPGLAGGPLTDTQYF
TRBV7-2,few,-,TRBJ2-2,TGTGCCAGCAGCCCCAAGACTGCGAACACCGGGGAGCTGTTTTTT,CASSPKTANTGELFF
TRBV11-2,-,-,TRBJ2-7,TGTGCCAGCAGCTTAGAGGGCCCGCAGTACTTC,CASSLEGPQYF
TRBV12-3/TRBV12-4,-,-,TRBJ2-1,TGTGCCAGCAGTCCTCCAGGGGGGAATTACTACAATGAGCAGTTCTTC,CASSPPGGNYYNEQFF
TRBV7-6,few,-,TRBJ2-5,TGTGCCAGCAGCTTAGAATTGAGGGAGACCCAGTACTTC,CASSLELRETQYF
TRBV7-2,-,-,TRBJ1-1,TGTGCCAGCAACAAGAAAGGCACTGAAGCTTTCTTT,CASNKKGTEAFF
TRBV27,-,-,TRBJ1-6,TGTGCCAGCAGTTTTTGGCAGGGGAATTCACCCCTCCACTTT,CASSFWQGNSPLHF
TRBV12-3/TRBV12-4,-,-,TRBJ2-3,TGTGCCAGCAGCGAGACAGCCTATACGCAGTATTTT,CASSETAYTQYF
TRBV2,few,-,TRBJ1-1,TGTGCCAGTAGGTGGGAGAGCCTCCTAACCATGAACACTGAAGCTTTCTTT,CASRWESLLTMNTEAFF
TRBV28,-,TRBD1,TRBJ2-7,TGTGCCAGCAGTACCACCGGGACAGGGGTCAACGAGCAGTACTTC,CASSTTGTGVNEQYF
TRBV28,few,-,TRBJ2-7,TGTGCCAGCAGTCCCAGCTTATTCTACGAGCAGTACTTC,CASSPSLFYEQYF
TRBV19,-,TRBD1,TRBJ1-2,TGTGCCACCTCAGGGGGCGACTATGGCTACACCTTC,CATSGGDYGYTF
TRBV18,once,TRBD2,TRBJ2-1,TGTGCCAGCTCCCCCTCTACTAGCGGGCTTTACAATGAGCAGTTCTTC,CASSPSTSGLYNEQFF
TRBV6-2/TRBV6-3,many,TRBD1,TRBJ2-1,TGTGCCAGCAGGACTCTTTGGGACAGATCCTACAATGAGCAGTTCTTC,CASRTLWDRSYNEQFF
TRBV25-1,-,-,TRBJ2-2,TGTGCCACGGGGTATAACACCGGGGAGCTGTTTTTT,CATGYNTGELFF
TRBV4-1,-,-,TRBJ1-5,TGCGCCAGCAGCCAAGACCCGCAGGGCAATCAGCCCCAGCATTTT,CASSQDPQGNQPQHF
TRBV9,-,-,TRBJ2-1,TGTGCCAGCAGCGCGAGCGCCTATAGGGGTTCATACAATGAGCAGTTCTTC,CASSASAYRGSYNEQFF
TRBV7-2,-,TRBD1,TRBJ1-3,TGTGCCAGCAGCTCCGCCCCCCATGCAGGGGGGGGAAACACCATATATTTT,CASSSAPHAGGGNTIYF
TRBV12-3/TRBV12-4,-,-,TRBJ1-5,TGTGCCAGCAGTTTAGCGAGCCGGGGGCGTCAGCCCCAGCATTTT,CASSLASRGRQPQHF
TRBV10-3,-,-,TRBJ1-1,TGTGCCATCGGCTGGGAACCGGACACTGAAGCTTTCTTT,CAIGWEPDTEAFF
TRBV27,-,-,TRBJ1-5,TGTGCCAGCAGTCCGACCCTACATCGGCCCCAGCATTTT,CASSPTLHRPQHF
TRBV5-4,-,TRBD1,TRBJ1-1,TGTGCCAGCAGCCCCACAGGGGGTCTGAACACTGAAGCTTTCTTT,CASSPTGGLNTEAFF
TRBV5-4,few,TRBD1,TRBJ1-5,TGTGCCAGCAGTAGTGGACAGGACCAGCCCCAGCATTTT,CASSSGQDQPQHF
TRBV7-8,few,-,TRBJ2-1,TGTGCCAGCAGCTCGCTTCGTGGGGGGTCCTACAATGAGCAGTTCTTC,CASSSLRGGSYNEQFF
TRBV5-1,-,TRBD2,TRBJ2-4,TGCGCCAGCAGCTTGGGCTACCGAACTAGCGGGGGGTTAGCCAAAAACATTCAGTACTTC,CASSLGYRTSGGLAKNIQYF
TRBV29-1,few,TRBD1,TRBJ2-5,TGCAGCGTTGTGGGGGACAGGGGGCGAGAGACCCAGTACTTC,CSVVGDRGRETQYF
TRBV7-9,-,TRBD1,TRBJ2-7,TGTGCCAGCACCTCCCCAAGGACAGGCTCCTACGAGCAGTACTTC,CASTSPRTGSYEQYF
TRBV12-3/TRBV12-4,-,TRBD1,TRBJ1-6,TGTGCCAGCAGTCGCACACAGGGGGATTCACCCCTCCACTTT,CASSRTQGDSPLHF
TRBV4-1,-,TRBD2,TRBJ2-5,TGCGCCAGCAGCCAAGAACTATCTTTTATCGGGGGGGCCGGTGAGACCCAGTACTTC,CASSQELSFIGGAGETQYF
TRBV5-1,few,TRBD1,TRBJ2-1,TGCGCCAGCAGCTTGGCGGGCAGGGGGCATCGCAATGAGCAGTTCTTC,CASSLAGRGHRNEQFF
TRBV7-2,-,-,TRBJ2-1,TGTGCCAGCAGTTTAAGGGGGGGGGGGACCTACAATGAGAAGTTCTTC,CASSLRGGGTYNEKFF
TRBV28,-,TRBD1,TRBJ2-4,TGTGCCAGCAGTCCTCCGGGACAGGGGAGAAACATTCAGTACTTC,CASSPPGQGRNIQYF
TRBV11-1,-,-,TRBJ2-6,TGTGCCAGCAGTTTCCCGAGGTACTCTGGGGCCAACGTCCTGACTTTC,CASSFPRYSGANVLTF